The clone carrying this TCR beta chain was seen a few times. This record comes from a study of cytomegalovirus exposure and HLA in healthy donors. The CDR3 sequence is 16 residues long. Germline CDR1 MNHNY, CDR2 SVGAGI (reference sequence). V gave up 6 bases and J gave up 2 bases; unmatched junction bases: 10. This table comes from immunoSEQ multiplex PCR, and its TCRdb copy is limited to in-frame clones, with some not included. The sample contains about 200,000 clones, 75% to 85% of which appear only once. The specimen was PBMCs. The TCR was taken from a woman in her 30s in good health and CMV-seropositive. The genes are TRBV6-6 and TRBJ1-5; 7 bases are a match to TRBD1. The CDR3 loop reads CASRQDRVGGNQPQHF. CDR3 DNA sequence: TGTGCCAGCAGACAAGACAGGGTTGGGGGCAATCAGCCCCAGCATTTT.